This paragraph covers one T cell receptor (beta chain) sequence. Its antigen is unidentified. Trimming removed 1 base from V and 2 bases from J, with 16 bases in between. CDR3 size: 17 residues. Germline V gene sequence: CDR1 SGDLS, CDR2 YYNGEE. This sample was taken from a study of beta chain features in type 1 diabetes. Whole-study results and caveats: Moderately but significantly shorter TCRB CDR3s were found in Type 1 diabetes patients in all four CD4+ subsets.

All of the isolated RNA was reverse transcribed, so expressed TCRB transcripts were sequenced. Sequencing used immunoSEQ multiplex PCR; TCRdb keeps in-frame clones, though not all of them. The sample comprises some 660,000 clones, 11% to 15% of which are singletons, and just under 0.04% rests with the top ten. Sorting that relied on CD45RO/CCR7/CD25/CD127/CD95/CD27 yielded CD4+ naive, central memory, regulatory and stem cell-like memory cells. The sample consisted of naive CD4+ T cells from blood. The chain employs TRBV9 and TRBJ2-1, with D unclear. This sequence originates from a man aged 18 to 29 with type 1 diabetes. DNA of the CDR3: TGTGCCAGCAGCGTATTCAAGGATCCCCGAACCTACAATGAGCAGTTCTTC. Translated: CASSVFKDPRTYNEQFF.